A single sample is the source of the 4 T cell receptor beta chains below, sequenced in a study of post-analysis software for immune sequencing data. The TCR beta cDNA libraries carried unique molecular identifiers. A single record per CDR3 protein comes from TCRdb applying MiXCR to the PCR reads. This table has about 540,000 distinct CDR3 sequences, around a third appearing once. The antigens of these receptors remain unknown. Study observations and caveats: Controls showed lower frequencies than patients for five TRBV segments, and TRBV5-6, TRBV5-1 and TRBV20-1 were among these.

Sequences were obtained from blood. Every receptor here comes from a girl under 18 with multiple sclerosis.

In its sample, this clonotype was seen a few times. The chain has TRBV7-2 and TRBJ1-2, with D perhaps matching TRBD1 (6 bases). Trimming stripped 1 base from V and 5 bases from J, with 17 bases between. The CDR3 runs to 16 residues. Germline V gives CDR1 SGHTA, CDR2 FQGNSA. CDR3 coding DNA: TGTGCCAGCAGCTTAGAAGTCGGGGGCTCCTTTTATGGCTACACCTTC. Its protein is CASSLEVGGSFYGYTF.

In DNA, the CDR3 is TGCGCCAGCAGCCAGGACACAGGGGGCCGCTATGGCTACACCTTC. Translated: CASSQDTGGRYGYTF. This chain links TRBV5-1 with TRBJ1-2; TRBD1 agrees at 9 bases. Unmatched junction bases numbered 8, after V lost 4 bases and J lost 4 bases. Per germline, CDR1 SGHRS and CDR2 YFSETQ. This CDR3 has 15 residues.

This clonotype turned up a few times. V usage is TRBV20-1 and J usage is TRBJ2-1; 7 positions agree with TRBD1. The CDR3 has 14 residues. The V gene end was trimmed by 5 bases and the J gene end by 3 bases; junction bases not matched to a gene: 7. Germline V gene lookup returns CDR1 DFQATT and CDR2 SNEGSKA (reference sequence). This CDR3 reads CSAVTGAFYNEQFF. The DNA for the CDR3 is TGCAGTGCTGTTACAGGGGCCTTCTACAATGAGCAGTTCTTC.

This chain connects TRBV18 to TRBJ2-3, with 8 nucleotides matching TRBD2. The V gene's germline CDR1 is KGHSH and CDR2 LQKENI. The V gene end was trimmed by 2 bases and the J gene end by 6 bases; junction bases not matched to a gene: 13. The CDR3 totals 17 residues. CDR3 nucleotide sequence: TGTGCCAGCTCACCATACAAGTTAGCGGGATCAGGCGATACGCAGTATTTT. This sequence encodes CASSPYKLAGSGDTQYF.